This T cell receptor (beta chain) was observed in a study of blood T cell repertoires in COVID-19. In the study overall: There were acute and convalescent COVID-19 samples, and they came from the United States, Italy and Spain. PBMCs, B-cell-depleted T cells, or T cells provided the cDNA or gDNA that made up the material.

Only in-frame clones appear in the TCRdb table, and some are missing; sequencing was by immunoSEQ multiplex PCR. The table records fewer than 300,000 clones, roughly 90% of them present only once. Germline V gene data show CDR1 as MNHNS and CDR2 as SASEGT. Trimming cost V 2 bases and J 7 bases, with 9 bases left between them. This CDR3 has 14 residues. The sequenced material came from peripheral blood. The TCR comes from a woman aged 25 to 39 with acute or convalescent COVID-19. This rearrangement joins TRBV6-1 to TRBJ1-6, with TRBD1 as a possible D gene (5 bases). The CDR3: CASSELGGNSPLHF. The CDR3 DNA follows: TGTGCCAGCAGTGAACTGGGGGGGAATTCACCCCTCCACTTT.